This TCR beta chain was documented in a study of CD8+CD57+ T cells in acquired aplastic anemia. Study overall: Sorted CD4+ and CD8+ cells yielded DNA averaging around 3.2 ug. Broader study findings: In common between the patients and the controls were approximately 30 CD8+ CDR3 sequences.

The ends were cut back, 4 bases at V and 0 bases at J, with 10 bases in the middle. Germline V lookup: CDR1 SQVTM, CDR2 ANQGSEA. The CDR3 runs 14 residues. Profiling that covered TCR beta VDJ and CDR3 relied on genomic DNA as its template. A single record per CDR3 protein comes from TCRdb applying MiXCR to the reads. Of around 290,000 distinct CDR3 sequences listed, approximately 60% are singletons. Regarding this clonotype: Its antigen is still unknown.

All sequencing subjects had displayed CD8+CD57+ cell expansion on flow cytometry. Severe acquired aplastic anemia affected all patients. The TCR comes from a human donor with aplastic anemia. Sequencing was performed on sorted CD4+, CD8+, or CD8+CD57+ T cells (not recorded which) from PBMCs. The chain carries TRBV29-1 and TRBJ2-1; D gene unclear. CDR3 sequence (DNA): TGCAGCGTTGTCGGACGGCGCTCCTACAATGAGCAGTTCTTC. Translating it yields CSVVGRRSYNEQFF.